This TCR beta chain was retrieved from a study of blood T cell repertoires in COVID-19. Looking at the study overall: T cells, B-cell-depleted T cells, or PBMCs supplied cDNA or gDNA.

The method was immunoSEQ multiplex PCR; TCRdb's version includes in-frame clones alone and lacks a portion of them. There are 120,000 to 150,000 clones in the sample; 80% to 90% occur only once, and 38% lies in the top ten. The receptor was isolated from a human donor in a cohort sampled during active COVID-19. Sample: peripheral blood.

CDR3 protein: CASRTTGSYGYTF. CDR3 DNA: TGTGCCAGCAGAACAACAGGTTCTTATGGCTACACCTTC. The chain carries TRBV7-2 and TRBJ1-2, with TRBD1 as a possible D gene (5 bases). The CDR3 contains 13 residues. Germline loops: CDR1 SGHTA, CDR2 FQGNSA. V lost 6 bases, J lost 5 bases, and 13 bases lay in between.